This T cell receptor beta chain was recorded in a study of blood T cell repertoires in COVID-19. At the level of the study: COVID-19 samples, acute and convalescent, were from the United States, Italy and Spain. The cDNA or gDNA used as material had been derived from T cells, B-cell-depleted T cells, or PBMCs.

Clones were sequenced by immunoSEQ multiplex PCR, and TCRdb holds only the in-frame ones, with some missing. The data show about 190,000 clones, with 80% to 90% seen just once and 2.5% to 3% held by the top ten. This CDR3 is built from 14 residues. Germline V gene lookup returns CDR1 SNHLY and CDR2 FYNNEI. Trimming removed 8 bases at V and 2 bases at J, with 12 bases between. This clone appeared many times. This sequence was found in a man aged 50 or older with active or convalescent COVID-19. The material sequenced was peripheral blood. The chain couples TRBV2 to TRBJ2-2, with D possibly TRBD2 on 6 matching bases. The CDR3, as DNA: TGTGCCAGCGAGGCTAGCGCTAACACCGGGGAGCTGTTTTTT. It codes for CASEASANTGELFF.